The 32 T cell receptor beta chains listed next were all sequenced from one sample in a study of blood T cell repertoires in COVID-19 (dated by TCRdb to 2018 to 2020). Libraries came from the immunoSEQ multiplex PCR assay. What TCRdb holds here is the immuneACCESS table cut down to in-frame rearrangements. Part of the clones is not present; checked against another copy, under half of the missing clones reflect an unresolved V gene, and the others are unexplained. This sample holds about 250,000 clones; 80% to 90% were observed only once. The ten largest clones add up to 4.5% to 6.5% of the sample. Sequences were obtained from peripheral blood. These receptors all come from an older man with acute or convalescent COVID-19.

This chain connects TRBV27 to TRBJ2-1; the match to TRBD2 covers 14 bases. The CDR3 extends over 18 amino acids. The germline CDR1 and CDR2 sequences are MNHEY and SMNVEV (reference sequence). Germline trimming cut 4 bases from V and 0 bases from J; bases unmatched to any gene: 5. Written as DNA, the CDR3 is TGTGCCAGCAGTTGGAAAGGGACTAGCGGGAGCTCCTACAATGAGCAGTTCTTC. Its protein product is CASSWKGTSGSSYNEQFF.

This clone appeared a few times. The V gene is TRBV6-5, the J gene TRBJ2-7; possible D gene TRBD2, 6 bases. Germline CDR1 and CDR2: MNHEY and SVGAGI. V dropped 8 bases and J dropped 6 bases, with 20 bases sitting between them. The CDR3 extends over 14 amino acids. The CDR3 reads CASGPGGIRSEQYF. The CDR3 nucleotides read TGTGCCAGCGGGCCCGGCGGGATTCGGAGCGAGCAGTACTTC.

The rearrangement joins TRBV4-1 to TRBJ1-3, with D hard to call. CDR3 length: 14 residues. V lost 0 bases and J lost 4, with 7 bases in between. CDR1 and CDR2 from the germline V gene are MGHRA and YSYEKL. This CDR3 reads CASSQEGAGNTIYF. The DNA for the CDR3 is TGCGCCAGCAGCCAAGAGGGCGCGGGAAACACCATATATTTT.

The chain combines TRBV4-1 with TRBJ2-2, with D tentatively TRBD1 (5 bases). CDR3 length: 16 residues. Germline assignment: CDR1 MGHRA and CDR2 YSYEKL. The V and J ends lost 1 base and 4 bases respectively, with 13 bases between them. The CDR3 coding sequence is TGCGCCAGCAGCCAAGTCGAGGACACCCCCACCGGGGAGCTGTTTTTT. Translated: CASSQVEDTPTGELFF.

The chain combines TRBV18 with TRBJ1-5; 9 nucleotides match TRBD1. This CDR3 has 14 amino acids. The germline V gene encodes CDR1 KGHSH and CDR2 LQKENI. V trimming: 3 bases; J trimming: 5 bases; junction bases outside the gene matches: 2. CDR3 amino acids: CASSPGQGYQPQHF. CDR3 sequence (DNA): TGTGCCAGCTCACCCGGACAGGGGTATCAGCCCCAGCATTTT.

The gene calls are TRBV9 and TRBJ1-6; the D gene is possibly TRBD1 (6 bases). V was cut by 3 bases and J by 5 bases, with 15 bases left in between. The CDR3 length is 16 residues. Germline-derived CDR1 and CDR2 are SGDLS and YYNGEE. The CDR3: CASSATLTGNNSPLHF. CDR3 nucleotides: TGTGCCAGCAGCGCCACCCTTACAGGGAATAATTCACCCCTCCACTTT.

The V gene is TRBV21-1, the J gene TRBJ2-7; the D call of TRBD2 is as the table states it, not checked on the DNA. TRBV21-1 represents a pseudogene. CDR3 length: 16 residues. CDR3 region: CASRKFGLASSYEQYF. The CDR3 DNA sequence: TGTGCCAGCAGGAAGTTCGGACTAGCGTCAAGTTACGAGCAGTACTTC.

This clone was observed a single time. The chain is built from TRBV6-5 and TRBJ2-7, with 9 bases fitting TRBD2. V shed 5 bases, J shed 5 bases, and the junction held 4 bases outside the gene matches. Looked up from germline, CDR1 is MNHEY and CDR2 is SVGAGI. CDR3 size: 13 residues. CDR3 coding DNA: TGTGCCAGCAGTCGGGGACTAGCCCACGAGCAGTACTTC. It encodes CASSRGLAHEQYF.

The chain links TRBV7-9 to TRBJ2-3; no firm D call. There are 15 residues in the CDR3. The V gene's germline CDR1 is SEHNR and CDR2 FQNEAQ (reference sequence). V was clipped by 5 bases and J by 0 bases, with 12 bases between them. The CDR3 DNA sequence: TGTGCCAGCAGCCCGTCCCGGTCCAGCACAGATACGCAGTATTTT. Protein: CASSPSRSSTDTQYF.

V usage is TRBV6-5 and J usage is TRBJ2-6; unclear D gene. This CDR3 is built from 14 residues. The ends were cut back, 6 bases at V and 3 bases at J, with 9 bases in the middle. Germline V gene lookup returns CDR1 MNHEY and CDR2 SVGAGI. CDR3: CASRNILGANVLTF. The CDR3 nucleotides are TGTGCCAGCAGAAATATACTTGGGGCCAACGTCCTGACTTTC.

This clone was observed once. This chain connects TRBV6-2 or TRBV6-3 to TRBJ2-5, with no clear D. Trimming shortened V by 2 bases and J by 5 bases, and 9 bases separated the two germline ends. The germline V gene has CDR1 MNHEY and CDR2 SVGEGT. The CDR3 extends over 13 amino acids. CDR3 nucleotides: TGTGCCAGCAGTTACGGCTCATATGAGACCCAGTACTTC. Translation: CASSYGSYETQYF.

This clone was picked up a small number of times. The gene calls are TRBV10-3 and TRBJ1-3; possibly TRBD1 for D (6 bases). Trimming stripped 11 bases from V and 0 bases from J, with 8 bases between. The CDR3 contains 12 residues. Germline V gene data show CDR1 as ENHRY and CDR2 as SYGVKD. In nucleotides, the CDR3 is TGTGCCGGGGGGGCCTCTGGAAACACCATATATTTT. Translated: CAGGASGNTIYF.

The CDR3 DNA sequence: TGTGCCAGCAGCTTGGGAGGTAGCGGGAGGGCCTATAGCAATGAGCAGTTCTTC. Translated: CASSLGGSGRAYSNEQFF. The chain combines TRBV5-8 with TRBJ2-1; 11 bases are shared with TRBD2. CDR1 and CDR2 (germline): SGHTS, YDEGEE. J lost 6 bases, V lost 0 bases, and 11 bases had no gene match. This CDR3 is 18 amino acids long.

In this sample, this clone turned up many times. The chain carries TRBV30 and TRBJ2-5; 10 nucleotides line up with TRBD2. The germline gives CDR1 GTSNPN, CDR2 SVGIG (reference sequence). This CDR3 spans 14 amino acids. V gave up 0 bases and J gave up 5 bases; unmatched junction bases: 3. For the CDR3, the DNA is TGTGCCTGGAGTGTAGCGGGAGGGGGGGAGACCCAGTACTTC. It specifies CAWSVAGGGETQYF.

CDR3 sequence (DNA): TGTGCCGCAGGGGGGTATGAACGGGTTAACGAGCAGTACTTC. Its protein product is CAAGGYERVNEQYF. The chain links TRBV6-5 to TRBJ2-7, with D maybe TRBD1 (7 bases). With 11 bases removed from V and 5 bases from J, the gap between germline ends came to 22 bases. The CDR3 is made up of 14 amino acids. Germline assignment: CDR1 MNHEY and CDR2 SVGAGI.

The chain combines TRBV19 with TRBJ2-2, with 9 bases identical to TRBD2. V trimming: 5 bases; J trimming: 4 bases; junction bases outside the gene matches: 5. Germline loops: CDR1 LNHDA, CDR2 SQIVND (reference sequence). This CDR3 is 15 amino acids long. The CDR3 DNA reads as TGTGCCAGTAGTGCGAGCGGGAGGCTCACCGGGGAGCTGTTTTTT. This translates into CASSASGRLTGELFF.

The CDR3, as DNA: TGTGCCAGCCGGGAGACTAGCGGGAGTGCAGATACGCAGTATTTT. It codes for CASRETSGSADTQYF. V and J are TRBV6-5 and TRBJ2-3; 12 bases line up with TRBD2. The CDR3 has 15 amino acids. Germline CDR1 reads MNHEY; CDR2 reads SVGAGI. V lost 8 bases and J lost 4; bases outside the gene matches: 7.

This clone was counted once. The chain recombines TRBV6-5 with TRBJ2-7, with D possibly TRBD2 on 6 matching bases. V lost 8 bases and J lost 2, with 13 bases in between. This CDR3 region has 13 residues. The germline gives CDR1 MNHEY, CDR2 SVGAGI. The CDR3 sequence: CASGGTDTYEQYF. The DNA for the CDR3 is TGTGCCAGCGGCGGGACGGACACCTACGAGCAGTACTTC.

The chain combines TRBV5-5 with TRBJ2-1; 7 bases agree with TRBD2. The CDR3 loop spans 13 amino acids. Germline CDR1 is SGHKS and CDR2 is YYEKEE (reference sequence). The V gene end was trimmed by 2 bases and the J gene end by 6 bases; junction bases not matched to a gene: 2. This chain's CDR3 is CASSFTGGNEQFF. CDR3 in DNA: TGTGCCAGCAGCTTTACGGGAGGCAATGAGCAGTTCTTC. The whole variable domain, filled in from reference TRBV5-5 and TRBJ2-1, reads DAGVTQSPTHLIKTRGQQVTLRCSPISGHKSVSWYQQVLGQGPQFIFQYYEKEERGRGNFPDRFSARQFPNYSSELNVNALLLGDSALYLCASSFTGGNEQFFGPGTRLTVL.

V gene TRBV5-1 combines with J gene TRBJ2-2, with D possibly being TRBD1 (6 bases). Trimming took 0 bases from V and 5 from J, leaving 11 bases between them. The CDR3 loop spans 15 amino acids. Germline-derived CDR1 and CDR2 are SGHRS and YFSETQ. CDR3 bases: TGCGCCAGCAGCTTGGTACAGGGCGGGACCGGGGAGCTGTTTTTT. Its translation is CASSLVQGGTGELFF.

Here the CDR3 reads CASSLSSGGTNEKLFF. For the CDR3, the DNA is TGTGCCAGCAGCTTATCTTCAGGGGGAACTAATGAAAAACTGTTTTTT. The chain has TRBV11-2 and TRBJ1-4; 7 nucleotides line up with TRBD1. The length of the CDR3 is 16 residues. Trimming cost V 2 bases and J 1 base; bases outside gene matches: 4. Germline-derived CDR1 and CDR2 are SGHAT and FQNNGV.

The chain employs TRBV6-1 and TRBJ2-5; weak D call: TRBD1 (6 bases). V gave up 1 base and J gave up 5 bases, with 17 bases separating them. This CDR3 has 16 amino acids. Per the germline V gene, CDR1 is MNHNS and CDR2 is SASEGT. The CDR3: CASSEGWGQDWETQYF. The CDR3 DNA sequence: TGTGCCAGCAGTGAAGGTTGGGGGCAGGATTGGGAGACCCAGTACTTC.

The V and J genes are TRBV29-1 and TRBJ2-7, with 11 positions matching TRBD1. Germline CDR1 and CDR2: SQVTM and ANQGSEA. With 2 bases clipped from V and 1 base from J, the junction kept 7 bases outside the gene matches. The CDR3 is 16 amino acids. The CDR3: CSVEPAGTGGSYEQYF. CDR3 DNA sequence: TGCAGCGTTGAACCCGCCGGGACAGGGGGATCCTACGAGCAGTACTTC.

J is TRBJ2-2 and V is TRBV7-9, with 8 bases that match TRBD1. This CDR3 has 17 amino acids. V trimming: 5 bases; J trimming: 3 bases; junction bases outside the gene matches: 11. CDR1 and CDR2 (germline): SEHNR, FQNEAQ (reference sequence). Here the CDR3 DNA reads TGTGCCAGCAGCCCGCGAAGCGGACAGGGATACACCGGGGAGCTGTTTTTT. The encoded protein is CASSPRSGQGYTGELFF.

The CDR3 DNA reads as TGTGCCAGCAGGCCGGGACTAGCGGTCCCCGGGCCTAGCACAGATACGCAGTATTTT. Amino acids: CASRPGLAVPGPSTDTQYF. J is TRBJ2-3 and V is TRBV5-4, with 11 bases lining up with TRBD2. Germline V gene lookup returns CDR1 SGHNT and CDR2 YYREEE (reference sequence). The V and J ends lost 5 bases and 0 bases, in that order; junction bases with no gene match: 14. The CDR3 consists of 19 residues.

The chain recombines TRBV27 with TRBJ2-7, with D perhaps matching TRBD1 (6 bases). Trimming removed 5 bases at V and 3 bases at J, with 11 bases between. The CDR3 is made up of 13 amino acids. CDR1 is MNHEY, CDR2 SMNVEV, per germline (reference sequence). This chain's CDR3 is CASSQQGVYEQYF. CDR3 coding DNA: TGTGCCAGCAGTCAACAGGGCGTCTACGAGCAGTACTTC.

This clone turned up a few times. CDR3 loop: CASSPWGLPLSVQYF. The CDR3 DNA reads as TGTGCCAGCAGCCCCTGGGGCTTGCCTCTGAGTGTGCAGTACTTC. J is TRBJ2-7 and V is TRBV5-4; D may be TRBD1 (5 bases). The CDR3 covers 15 residues. The germline gives CDR1 SGHNT, CDR2 YYREEE (reference sequence). V lost 4 bases to trimming and J lost 9 bases, with 23 bases between them.

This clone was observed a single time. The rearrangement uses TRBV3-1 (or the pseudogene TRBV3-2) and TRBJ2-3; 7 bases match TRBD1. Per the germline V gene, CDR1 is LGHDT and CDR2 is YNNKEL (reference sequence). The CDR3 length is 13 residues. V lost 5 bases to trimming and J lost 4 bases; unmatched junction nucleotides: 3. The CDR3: CASSSRGSDTQYF. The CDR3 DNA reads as TGTGCCAGCAGCTCCAGGGGGTCAGATACGCAGTATTTT.

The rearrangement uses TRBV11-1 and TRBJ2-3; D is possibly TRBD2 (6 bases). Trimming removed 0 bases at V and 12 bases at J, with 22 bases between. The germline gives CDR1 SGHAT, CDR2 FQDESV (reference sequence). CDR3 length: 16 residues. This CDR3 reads CASSLAPEAGKGLQYF. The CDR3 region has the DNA TGTGCCAGCAGCTTAGCCCCGGAGGCGGGAAAGGGGTTACAGTATTTT.

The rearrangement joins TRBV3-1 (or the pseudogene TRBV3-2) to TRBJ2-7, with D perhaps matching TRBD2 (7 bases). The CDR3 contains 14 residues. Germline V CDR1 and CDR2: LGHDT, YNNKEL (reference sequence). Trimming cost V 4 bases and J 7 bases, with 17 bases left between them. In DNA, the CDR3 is TGTGCCAGCAGCCCTCAGGCGGGGGCGGGGGAGCAGTACTTC. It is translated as CASSPQAGAGEQYF.

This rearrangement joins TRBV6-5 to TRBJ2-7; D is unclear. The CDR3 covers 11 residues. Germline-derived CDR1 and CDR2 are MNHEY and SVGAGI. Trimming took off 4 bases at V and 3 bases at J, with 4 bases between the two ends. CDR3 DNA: TGTGCCAGCAGTTCCCACTACGAGCAGTACTTC. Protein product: CASSSHYEQYF.

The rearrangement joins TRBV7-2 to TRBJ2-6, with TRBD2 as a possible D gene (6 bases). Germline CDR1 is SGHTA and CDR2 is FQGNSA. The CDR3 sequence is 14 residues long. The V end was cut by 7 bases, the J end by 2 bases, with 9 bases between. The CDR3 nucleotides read TGTGCCAGCACCCCGGGGGCTGGGGCCAACGTCCTGACTTTC. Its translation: CASTPGAGANVLTF.